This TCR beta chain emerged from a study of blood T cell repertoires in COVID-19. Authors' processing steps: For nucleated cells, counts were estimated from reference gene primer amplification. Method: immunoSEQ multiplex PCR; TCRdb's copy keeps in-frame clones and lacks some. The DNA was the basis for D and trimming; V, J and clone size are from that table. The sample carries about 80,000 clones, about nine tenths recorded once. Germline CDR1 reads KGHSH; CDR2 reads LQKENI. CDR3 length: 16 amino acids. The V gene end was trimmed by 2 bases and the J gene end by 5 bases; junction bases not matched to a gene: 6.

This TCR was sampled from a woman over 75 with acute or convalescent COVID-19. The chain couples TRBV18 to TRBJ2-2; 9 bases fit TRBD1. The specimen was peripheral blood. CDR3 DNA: TGTGCCAGCTCACCAGGGACAGGGAGGAGGACCGGGGAGCTGTTTTTT. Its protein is CASSPGTGRRTGELFF.